This TCR beta chain was identified in a study of blood T cell repertoires in COVID-19. Study background: Sources were T cells, B-cell-depleted T cells, or PBMCs; the material itself was cDNA or gDNA.

In the authors' methods: Reference gene primers were amplified, and this amplification served to estimate nucleated cell counts. Only in-frame clones appear in the TCRdb table, and some are missing; sequencing was by immunoSEQ multiplex PCR. V and J calls and clone size are copied from that table; D and trimming were computed from the DNA. In the table there are 71,000 or so clones, more than 65% of which are singletons. This clone was detected only a few times. CDR1 is MNHEY, CDR2 SVGEGT, per germline. V lost 2 bases to trimming and J lost 5 bases, with 12 bases between them. CDR3 length: 14 residues.

The origin of this receptor is a man aged 45 to 65 with acute or convalescent COVID-19. The sample consisted of peripheral blood. The gene calls are TRBV6-2 or TRBV6-3 and TRBJ1-2, with D maybe TRBD1 (6 bases). Here the CDR3 reads CASSYAGEGYGYTF. In nucleotides, the CDR3 is TGTGCCAGCAGTTACGCAGGGGAGGGTTATGGCTACACCTTC.